The clone carrying this T cell receptor beta chain was detected once. The target antigen is unknown. This sample was included in a study of T cell responses to AZD1222 COVID-19 vaccine. Study-level findings and limits: Spike-specific TCR breadth rose after two AZD1222 doses, and depth rose as well. Spike regions recognized by vaccine-associated CD4 TCRs spanned the protein, led by 160-218 and 743-854. Targeting of unmutated variant regions was reportedly seen in nearly half of spike-specific TCRs. It should be noted that donors were predominantly white British and more often female, and clonal diversity was possibly underestimated.

Germline V gene lookup returns CDR1 SNHLY and CDR2 FYNNEI. CDR3 length equals 14 residues. Germline trimming cut 9 bases from V and 5 bases from J; bases unmatched to any gene: 8. TCRdb keeps only in-frame clones here, not all; method: immunoSEQ multiplex PCR. The sample contains 75,000 to 100,000 clones, around 85% of which appear only once. The origin of this receptor is an adult in good health. The rearrangement links TRBV2 to TRBJ2-5, with 11 nucleotides matching TRBD2. Sequenced material: peripheral blood, taken on day 0 of AZD1222 vaccination. Here the CDR3 DNA reads TGTGCCAGGTCTATAGCGGGGGGGCGTGAGACCCAGTACTTC. It encodes CARSIAGGRETQYF.